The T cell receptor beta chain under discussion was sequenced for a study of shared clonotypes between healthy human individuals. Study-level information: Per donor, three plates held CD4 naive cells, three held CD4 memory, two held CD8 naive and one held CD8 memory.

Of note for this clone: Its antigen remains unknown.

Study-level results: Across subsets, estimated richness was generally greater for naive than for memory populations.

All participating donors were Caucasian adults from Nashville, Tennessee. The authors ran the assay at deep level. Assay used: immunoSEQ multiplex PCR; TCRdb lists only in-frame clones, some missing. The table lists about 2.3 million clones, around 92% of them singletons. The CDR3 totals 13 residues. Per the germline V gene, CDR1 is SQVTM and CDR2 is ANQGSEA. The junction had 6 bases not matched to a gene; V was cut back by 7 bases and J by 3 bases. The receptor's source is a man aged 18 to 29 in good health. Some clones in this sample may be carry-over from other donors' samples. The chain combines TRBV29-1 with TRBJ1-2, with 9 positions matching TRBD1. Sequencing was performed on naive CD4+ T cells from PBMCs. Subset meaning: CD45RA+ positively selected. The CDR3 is CSARDRVDYGYTF. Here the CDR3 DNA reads TGCAGCGCCCGGGACAGGGTGGACTATGGCTACACCTTC.